Presented here are 26 T cell receptor beta chains from one specimen sequenced in a study of brain T cells in children with intractable seizures. Generated by immunoSEQ multiplex PCR, the TCRdb table keeps only in-frame clones and is missing some. The sample records about 64,000 clones, roughly 95% being singletons. The material sequenced was peripheral blood, taken at surgery. Receptor source: a boy under two years old with focal cortical dysplasia and intractable seizures.

CDR3 DNA: TGCGCCAGCAGCTTGAAAGGGTTCACTGAAGCTTTCTTT. Translated: CASSLKGFTEAFF. V and J are TRBV5-1 and TRBJ1-1; D unresolved. Trimming shortened V by 1 base and J by 4 bases, and 8 bases separated the two germline ends. Germline V gene sequence: CDR1 SGHRS, CDR2 YFSETQ. The CDR3 has 13 amino acids. The full variable domain, rest sourced from reference TRBV5-1 and TRBJ1-1, is KAGVTQTPRYLIKTRGQQVTLSCSPISGHRSVSWYQQTPGQGLQFLFEYFSETQRNKGNFPGRFSGRQFSNSRSEMNVSTLELGDSALYLCASSLKGFTEAFFGQGTRLTVV.

This clone was picked up a small number of times. V gene TRBV4-2 combines with J gene TRBJ1-6; D is unresolved. This CDR3 contains 17 residues. The germline V gene has CDR1 LGHNA and CDR2 YNFKEQ. V dropped 0 bases and J dropped 7 bases, with 16 bases sitting between them. CDR3 amino acids: CASSQEPADPSNSPLHF. For the CDR3, the DNA is TGTGCCAGCAGCCAAGAACCGGCGGACCCTTCAAATTCACCCCTCCACTTT.

The rearrangement joins TRBV13 to TRBJ2-7; 13 nucleotides line up with TRBD2. Germline CDR1 reads PRHDT; CDR2 reads FYEKMQ (reference sequence). Trimming cost V 5 bases and J 4 bases; bases outside gene matches: 5. This CDR3 region has 15 residues. The CDR3: CASSRKGLAGYEQYF. CDR3 DNA: TGTGCCAGCAGCCGGAAGGGACTAGCGGGGTACGAGCAGTACTTC.

The chain joins TRBV5-1 to TRBJ2-1, with 13 bases that match TRBD2. Germline-derived CDR1 and CDR2 are SGHRS and YFSETQ. V dropped 1 base and J dropped 10; count of bases not matched to a gene: 8. The CDR3 has 16 residues. The CDR3, as DNA: TGCGCCAGCAGCTTGCCTACTAGCGGGAGGGCCGAGGAGCAGTTCTTC. Translation gives CASSLPTSGRAEEQFF.

The rearrangement joins TRBV11-2 to TRBJ2-5; D assignment may be TRBD1 or TRBD2 (5 bases each). This CDR3 contains 12 residues. Trimming cost V 3 bases and J 5 bases, with 7 bases left between them. Germline-derived CDR1 and CDR2 are SGHAT and FQNNGV. Here the CDR3 reads CASSFWGETQYF. The CDR3 nucleotides read TGTGCCAGCAGCTTTTGGGGGGAGACCCAGTACTTC. The full variable domain, completed using reference TRBV11-2 and TRBJ2-5, is EAGVAQSPRYKIIEKRQSVAFWCNPISGHATLYWYQQILGQGPKLLIQFQNNGVVDDSQLPKDRFSAERLKGVDSTLKIQPAKLEDSAVYLCASSFWGETQYFGPGTRLLVL.

J is TRBJ2-2 and V is TRBV4-1; the D gene is possibly TRBD2 (6 bases). Germline loops: CDR1 MGHRA, CDR2 YSYEKL. The CDR3 runs 16 residues. The V end lost 5 bases, the J end lost 4 bases, and 17 bases lay between the germline ends. CDR3 region: CASSAQVLATTGELFF. The CDR3 DNA reads TGCGCCAGCAGCGCCCAAGTGCTAGCGACCACCGGGGAGCTGTTTTTT.

The V call is TRBV27, the J call TRBJ1-2; D is perhaps TRBD1 (6 bases). V was trimmed by 8 bases and J by 13 bases, leaving 17 bases between them. The germline CDR1 and CDR2 sequences are MNHEY and SMNVEV (reference sequence). CDR3 length equals 11 residues. CDR3 in amino acids: CASVILRGATF. CDR3 sequence (DNA): TGTGCCAGCGTCATTTTGAGGGGGGCCACCTTC.

The J gene is TRBJ2-1, the V gene TRBV7-2; 7 bases line up with TRBD2. The ends lost 1 base at V and 4 bases at J; junction bases unmatched: 4. CDR3 size: 15 residues. CDR1 and CDR2 from the germline V gene are SGHTA and FQGNSA. The CDR3 bases are TGTGCCAGCAGCTTAGAGACTAGCAGATACAATGAGCAGTTCTTC. Its protein is CASSLETSRYNEQFF.

The genes are TRBV7-9 and TRBJ2-7; the D gene is possibly TRBD1 (6 bases). CDR3 size: 15 residues. V was trimmed by 5 bases and J by 3 bases, leaving 17 bases between them. Germline V gives CDR1 SEHNR, CDR2 FQNEAQ (reference sequence). CDR3: CASSVTGQNFYEQYF. The DNA for the CDR3 is TGTGCCAGCAGCGTTACGGGACAAAACTTCTACGAGCAGTACTTC.

This clone was seen more than once but under ten times. This chain connects TRBV2 to TRBJ1-5; perhaps TRBD1 as D (6 bases). V lost 6 bases to trimming and J lost 3 bases, with 12 bases between them. The CDR3 has 14 residues. Germline V CDR1 and CDR2: SNHLY, FYNNEI. The CDR3 spells CASSPTGPNQPQHF. As DNA, the CDR3 is TGTGCCAGCAGCCCCACAGGGCCCAATCAGCCCCAGCATTTT.

The chain links TRBV12-3 or TRBV12-4 to TRBJ2-5; D might be TRBD1 (6 bases). Deletions cut 3 bases from V and 2 bases from J, with 7 bases between. The CDR3 runs 13 residues. CDR3 amino acids: CASSLRGQETQYF. The CDR3 region has the DNA TGTGCCAGCAGTTTGAGGGGGCAAGAGACCCAGTACTTC.

This rearrangement joins TRBV27 to TRBJ1-2, with TRBD1 identical over 8 bases. With V trimmed by 3 bases and J by 3 bases, 3 bases remained unmatched. In germline, CDR1 is MNHEY, CDR2 SMNVEV (reference sequence). The CDR3 sequence is 14 residues long. CDR3 loop: CASSLDRADYGYTF. CDR3 DNA sequence: TGTGCCAGCAGTTTGGACAGGGCCGACTATGGCTACACCTTC.

The gene calls are TRBV7-8 and TRBJ2-1, with 9 nucleotides matching TRBD2. Germline CDR1 SGHVS, CDR2 FQNEAQ. V shed 1 base, J shed 0 bases, and the junction held 10 bases outside the gene matches. The CDR3 totals 19 residues. CDR3 sequence (DNA): TGTGCCAGCAGCTTAGGGGGCCTACTAGCGGGCAGCTCCTACAATGAGCAGTTCTTC. Protein product: CASSLGGLLAGSSYNEQFF.

The chain uses TRBV3-1 (or the pseudogene TRBV3-2) and TRBJ1-5, with D possibly TRBD1 on 5 matching bases. Germline CDR1 reads LGHDT; CDR2 reads YNNKEL (reference sequence). V dropped 4 bases and J dropped 2 bases, with 12 bases sitting between them. This CDR3 region has 15 residues. This CDR3 is CASSRTGGGNQPQHF. The DNA of the CDR3 is TGTGCCAGCAGCCGCACGGGAGGGGGCAATCAGCCCCAGCATTTT.

This clone was detected only once. The rearrangement links TRBV7-2 to TRBJ2-7; 10 bases line up with TRBD2. The CDR3 extends over 15 amino acids. Trimming cost V 1 base and J 7 bases; bases outside gene matches: 7. The germline V gene has CDR1 SGHTA and CDR2 FQGNSA. The CDR3 DNA reads as TGTGCCAGCAGCTTAGGGCCTAGCGGGAGTCGGGAGCAGTACTTC. It is translated as CASSLGPSGSREQYF.

This chain uses TRBV3-1 (or the pseudogene TRBV3-2) with TRBJ2-3; a weak D match, TRBD2 (5 bases). Per germline, CDR1 LGHDT and CDR2 YNNKEL (reference sequence). V lost 5 bases and J lost 1, with 7 bases in between. CDR3 size: 13 residues. The CDR3 DNA reads as TGTGCCAGCAGCACCGGGGGCACAGATACGCAGTATTTT. It is translated as CASSTGGTDTQYF.

The V gene is TRBV7-9, the J gene TRBJ2-1; no reliable D call. The CDR3 length is 15 residues. CDR1 is SEHNR and CDR2 is FQNEAQ in the germline V gene (reference sequence). Trimming took off 4 bases at V and 0 bases at J, with 10 bases between the two ends. CDR3 in DNA: TGTGCCAGCAGCTCTCCCCAGTTCTCCTACAATGAGCAGTTCTTC. Amino acids: CASSSPQFSYNEQFF.

This sequence joins TRBV7-2 and TRBJ1-5; no reliable D call. V lost 1 base and J lost 0, with 16 bases in between. Germline V gene lookup returns CDR1 SGHTA and CDR2 FQGNSA. The CDR3 spans 18 residues. The CDR3, as DNA: TGTGCCAGCAGCTTAGGATGGACGGGAAAAAATAGCAATCAGCCCCAGCATTTT. It encodes CASSLGWTGKNSNQPQHF.

The chain combines TRBV15 with TRBJ1-1, with D possibly being TRBD1 (6 bases). V was clipped by 1 base and J by 4 bases, with 10 bases between them. This CDR3 spans 14 amino acids. Looked up from germline, CDR1 is LNHNV and CDR2 is YYDKDF (reference sequence). The CDR3 DNA is TGTGCCACCAGCAGAGCAGGGGAGGGCACTGAAGCTTTCTTT. Its translation: CATSRAGEGTEAFF.

V gene TRBV12-3 or TRBV12-4 combines with J gene TRBJ2-5, with a tentative D call TRBD2 (5 bases). The CDR3 is made up of 11 amino acids. V lost 3 bases, J lost 7 bases, and 6 bases lay in between. CDR3 protein: CASSFEGTQYF. CDR3 sequence (DNA): TGTGCCAGCAGTTTTGAGGGGACCCAGTACTTC.

The V and J genes are TRBV6-5 and TRBJ2-3; D is perhaps TRBD2 (5 bases). Germline V gives CDR1 MNHEY, CDR2 SVGAGI. This CDR3 region has 12 residues. With 5 bases removed from V and 6 bases from J, the gap between germline ends came to 9 bases. The CDR3 DNA follows: TGTGCCAGCAGTCAAAGAGGGGATACGCAGTATTTT. Residues: CASSQRGDTQYF.

The V call is TRBV12-3 or TRBV12-4, the J call TRBJ2-7, with D perhaps matching TRBD2 (6 bases). The CDR3 extends over 12 amino acids. V was shortened by 2 bases and J by 6 bases, with 8 bases between the two germline ends. CDR3 protein: CASSLPGGEQYF. CDR3 DNA: TGTGCCAGCAGTTTACCCGGGGGCGAGCAGTACTTC.

The gene calls are TRBV4-2 and TRBJ2-3, with unresolved D. CDR1 is LGHNA and CDR2 is YNFKEQ in the germline V gene. The CDR3 is 14 amino acids. The V gene lost 0 bases and the J gene lost 3 bases, with 7 bases spanning the gap. CDR3 nucleotide sequence: TGTGCCAGCAGCCAAGATCGGGCTACAGATACGCAGTATTTT. It yields the protein CASSQDRATDTQYF.

This chain uses TRBV12-5 with TRBJ2-7; the D gene is possibly TRBD1 (5 bases). The CDR3 runs to 14 residues. Germline CDR1 is LGHNT and CDR2 is FRNRAP. Between the trimmed V and J ends, which lost 4 bases and 0 bases, there was a span of 10 bases. This CDR3 is CASGSDILSYEQYF. CDR3 DNA: TGTGCTAGTGGTTCGGACATACTCTCCTACGAGCAGTACTTC.

The DNA of the CDR3 is TGTGCCAGCAGCAGACTAGCGGGAGTGCTCCCAGATACGCAGTATTTT. This gives the protein CASSRLAGVLPDTQYF. The chain recombines TRBV7-2 with TRBJ2-3, with 12 bases matching TRBD2. In germline, CDR1 is SGHTA, CDR2 FQGNSA. This CDR3 comprises 16 residues. Trimming removed 5 bases from V and 4 bases from J; junction bases left unmatched: 7.

The chain couples TRBV4-1 to TRBJ1-3; D is undetermined. From germline, CDR1 is MGHRA and CDR2 YSYEKL. With 1 base removed from V and 4 bases from J, the gap between germline ends came to 17 bases. The CDR3 sequence is 17 residues long. In DNA form, the CDR3 reads TGCGCCAGCAGCCAAGTGGGGAGGGTGCCTCGGGGAAACACCATATATTTT. Residues: CASSQVGRVPRGNTIYF.